A single T cell receptor beta chain is shown here with its context. This record comes from a study of T cell changes during pregnancy in multiple sclerosis. V gave up 1 base and J gave up 10 bases, with 14 bases separating them. CDR3 length: 15 residues. Germline lookup yields CDR1 SEHNR and CDR2 FQNEAQ (reference sequence). Only in-frame clones appear in the TCRdb table, and some are missing; sequencing was by immunoSEQ multiplex PCR. This sample has some 85,000 clones, with about 93% found just once. This receptor was obtained from a female donor in good health, enrolled as a control in a pregnancy study. V usage is TRBV7-9 and J usage is TRBJ1-6; D gene uncertain. The sample was peripheral blood, taken in the second trimester of pregnancy. The CDR3 protein is CASSLGEVSRSPLHF. The CDR3 DNA is TGTGCCAGCAGCTTAGGGGAGGTCAGCAGGTCACCCCTCCACTTT.